The text below deals with one T cell receptor (beta chain). Its antigen is not yet known. Base qualities are not at hand, and no much larger clone is one base apart. The immunoSEQ Assay, a bias-controlled multiplex PCR, was used to amplify TCRbeta CDR3 regions from genomic DNA. The authors' pipeline ran thus. Within the assay, amplification of reference gene primers was used to estimate how many nucleated cells each sample contained. To quantify the absolute abundance of each unique TCRbeta CDR3 rearrangement, sequence reads were collapsed and filtered. Productive Simpson clonality was computed per sample as the square root of Simpson's diversity index over productive rearrangements. TCRdb took this table from immuneACCESS and kept in-frame rearrangements with V and J called. Such tables lack part of the clones; where checked against another copy, unresolved V genes explain under half of the gap, and the rest is unexplained. The V and J calls and clone size are taken from that table; D and trimming were inferred from the DNA. The sample table holds approximately 410,000 clones, of which 80% to 90% were seen once. Clones ranked in the top ten supply over 1.1% of the sample.

Each collaborating institution followed its own protocols to collect whole blood in K2EDTA tubes. For TCRbeta analysis, collaborators shipped samples in one of three forms: frozen whole blood, isolated PBMCs, or DNA extracted from either of those sample types. The data belong to a study of blood T cell repertoires in COVID-19 (dated by TCRdb to 2019 to 2021). Regarding the research as a whole: Samples from collaborators originated in the United States, Italy and Spain and spanned both the acute and convalescent phases of COVID-19. The material from the prospective study consisted of cDNA or gDNA derived from T cells, B-cell-depleted T cells, or PBMCs. The dataset comprised deeply sampled blood TCRbeta repertoires from subjects exposed to, actively infected with, or recovered from COVID-19. The repertoires were released in a freely available public database intended as a resource for research on the immune response to SARS-CoV-2. Samples came from the ongoing ImmuneRACE study (first 160 participants) plus 1,254 subjects from 6 global collaborators. The sample metadata nearly always contained a de-identified subject ID, COVID-19 status, age in years and sex. Where HLA class I and class II types were available, the types were taken from metadata supplied by the sample provider, not from assay-based typing. Overall study results and their limits: How much clinical and demographic metadata was included differed by source and by participant, and the metadata was provided uncurated.

The CDR3 runs 13 residues from the cysteine to the phenylalanine. The only DNA kept is the CDR3, 39 bases in frame from the first base. CDR1 and CDR2 are read off the germline V gene as SNHLY and FYNNEI. V drops 4 bases and J drops 3 bases, leaving 9 bases in between. This TCR came from a woman aged 25 to 39 with active or convalescent COVID-19. The sample comprised peripheral blood. The chain joins TRBV2 to TRBJ1-1; TRBD1 is perhaps the D gene, given 5 matching bases. CDR3 protein: CASSGGGDTEAFF. The DNA sequence is as follows: TGTGCCAGCAGTGGTGGAGGGGACACTGAAGCTTTCTTT.